This TCR beta chain stems from a study of T cells in Graves' hyperthyroidism and ophthalmopathy. Points from the study as a whole: The model forecast ophthalmopathy, anticipating it by a median about 7 months before onset.

Participants, patients aged 18 to 65, had newly diagnosed hyperthyroidism with a duration under 2 months. Diagnosis rested on symptoms, serum thyroxine and TRAb, thyroid ultrasound, and orbital computed tomography. Trimming stripped 4 bases from V and 3 bases from J, with 18 bases between. The CDR3 consists of 17 residues. CDR1 is SGHTA and CDR2 is FQGNSA in the germline V gene. This clonotype appeared a single time. Antigen: not known. The CDR3 regions of TCR beta were amplified from RNA transcripts. Primed by the HTBI set, a first-round RT-PCR was run on the TCR CDR3. TCRdb called the multiplex PCR reads again in MiXCR, with one record for every CDR3 protein. The table records approximately 500,000 distinct CDR3 sequences, just over 45% of them present only once.

The chain is built from TRBV7-2 and TRBJ2-2; D is uncertain. The TCR comes from a woman between 18 and 30 years old with Graves' hyperthyroidism. The sequenced material came from peripheral blood or thyroid tissue (not recorded which). The CDR3 DNA is TGTGCCAGCAGCTCGGCCGAACGGTATGGCTACACCGGGGAGCTGTTTTTT. Residues: CASSSAERYGYTGELFF.